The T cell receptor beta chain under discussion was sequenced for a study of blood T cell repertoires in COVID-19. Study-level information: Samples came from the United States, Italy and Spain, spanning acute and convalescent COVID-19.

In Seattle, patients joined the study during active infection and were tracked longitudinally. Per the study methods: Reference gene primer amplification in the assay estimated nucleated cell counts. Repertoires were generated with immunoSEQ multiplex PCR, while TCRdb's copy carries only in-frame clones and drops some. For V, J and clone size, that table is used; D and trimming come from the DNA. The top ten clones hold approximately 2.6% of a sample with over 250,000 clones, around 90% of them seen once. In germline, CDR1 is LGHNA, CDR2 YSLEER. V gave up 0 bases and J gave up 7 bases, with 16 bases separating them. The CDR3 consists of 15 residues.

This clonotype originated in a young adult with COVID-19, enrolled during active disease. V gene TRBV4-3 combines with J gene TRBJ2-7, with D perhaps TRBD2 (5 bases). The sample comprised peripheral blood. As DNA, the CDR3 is TGCGCCAGCAGCCAAGATTACAGTCTATCGGGGGAGCAGTACTTC. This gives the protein CASSQDYSLSGEQYF.